The 2 T cell receptor beta chains in this list originate from one sample, sequenced in a study of T cells after yellow fever vaccination. Via MiXCR, TCRdb re-called the 5' RACE reads, giving one row per CDR3 protein. In the table there are some 350,000 distinct CDR3 sequences, roughly 4.3% of which are singletons. The specimen was PBMCs, collected 5 days after the yellow fever booster vaccination. All receptors derive from a man in his late teens or twenties who received the YFV17D yellow fever vaccine.

In its sample, this clonotype was seen a few times. The CDR3 reads CASSPRTTVSGNTIYF. CDR3 sequence (DNA): TGTGCCAGCAGCCCAAGAACTACGGTTTCTGGAAACACCATATATTTT. The V gene is TRBV7-2, the J gene TRBJ1-3; D not certain. The CDR3 is 16 amino acids. Trimming removed 5 bases at V and 1 base at J, with 15 bases between. CDR1 and CDR2 (germline): SGHTA, FQGNSA.

This clonotype was seen at least ten times. The rearrangement links TRBV6-1 to TRBJ1-2, with D possibly TRBD1 on 5 matching bases. CDR1 and CDR2 (germline): MNHNS, SASEGT. Trimming stripped 1 base from V and 7 bases from J, with 16 bases between. The CDR3 length is 15 residues. For the CDR3, the DNA is TGTGCCAGCAGTGAAGTTCCAGGGATCTTTGGTGGCTACACCTTC. This codes for CASSEVPGIFGGYTF.